The 26 T cell receptor beta chains below all came from one sample that was sequenced in a study of identical twins. TCRdb redid the calling of the 5' RACE reads with MiXCR, one entry per CDR3 protein. Here the sample spans under 900,000 distinct CDR3 sequences, 18% being singletons. These data were also filed under a second study, of T cells expressing NK-cell markers.

The source material was PBMCs. These receptors were obtained from a woman under 30 in good health.

In this sample, this clonotype turned up many times. The chain employs TRBV12-3 or TRBV12-4 and TRBJ1-1; D gene ambiguous. This CDR3 spans 13 amino acids. V shed 4 bases and J shed 3 bases, with 9 bases lying between them. CDR3 DNA: TGTGCCAGCAGTTGGAGACGAGACACTGAAGCTTTCTTT. Its protein is CASSWRRDTEAFF.

J is TRBJ1-5 and V is TRBV6-2 or TRBV6-3; D not resolved. This CDR3 spans 15 amino acids. Germline loops: CDR1 MNHEY, CDR2 SVGEGT. The V end was cut by 2 bases, the J end by 11 bases, with 19 bases between. The CDR3 bases are TGTGCCAGCAGTTACGACTTGGGATTCAGAAGGTCCCAGCATTTT. This gives the protein CASSYDLGFRRSQHF.

This clonotype was detected a few times. The rearrangement joins TRBV6-5 to TRBJ1-1, with 7 nucleotides matching TRBD1. The J segment lost 7 bases and the V segment lost 4 bases, leaving 15 bases of the junction unmatched. Germline CDR1 is MNHEY and CDR2 is SVGAGI. This CDR3 comprises 16 residues. Here the CDR3 reads CASSSTTPRTGGEAFF. CDR3 DNA sequence: TGTGCCAGCAGTTCGACTACTCCGCGGACAGGTGGTGAAGCTTTCTTT.

The chain links TRBV7-3 to TRBJ2-7; the match to TRBD2 covers 8 bases. The germline gives CDR1 SGHTA, CDR2 FQGTGA. The V segment lost 5 bases and the J segment 0 bases; nucleotides outside the gene matches: 15. This CDR3 has 18 residues. The CDR3 DNA reads TGTGCCAGCAGCCCCATCGCGAGCGGGGGTGTCACCTCCTACGAGCAGTACTTC. It translates to CASSPIASGGVTSYEQYF.

This clonotype was found a few times. The chain couples TRBV7-9 to TRBJ2-1; 7 bases are shared with TRBD2. The CDR3 extends over 16 amino acids. The V segment lost 6 bases and the J segment 4 bases; nucleotides outside the gene matches: 12. Germline assignment: CDR1 SEHNR and CDR2 FQNEAQ (reference sequence). CDR3 loop: CASRYSSGGGYNEQFF. The CDR3 nucleotides are TGTGCCAGCAGATATTCTAGCGGTGGGGGATACAATGAGCAGTTCTTC.

This chain connects TRBV11-2 to TRBJ2-5; TRBD2 matches 11 bases. With 5 bases clipped from V and 4 bases from J, the junction kept 6 bases outside the gene matches. This CDR3 has 15 residues. CDR1 SGHAT and CDR2 FQNNGV come from the germline V gene. The CDR3, as DNA: TGTGCCAGCAGCCCACTAGCGGGAGTAGCAGAGACCCAGTACTTC. It codes for CASSPLAGVAETQYF.

This clonotype has a count of ten or more. The genes are TRBV6-1 and TRBJ2-6; D is unclear. This CDR3 contains 15 residues. Germline CDR1 MNHNS, CDR2 SASEGT. The V and J ends lost 2 bases and 0 bases respectively, with 5 bases between them. CDR3 region: CASSELGSGANVLTF. The CDR3 coding sequence is TGTGCCAGCAGTGAACTAGGCTCTGGGGCCAACGTCCTGACTTTC.

The rearrangement uses TRBV6-5 and TRBJ2-5; maybe TRBD2 (5 bases). The V gene lost 2 bases and the J gene lost 3 bases, with 13 bases spanning the gap. This CDR3 is 15 amino acids long. Looked up from germline, CDR1 is MNHEY and CDR2 is SVGAGI. CDR3 coding DNA: TGTGCCAGCAGTTACAGGAGGAACGCAAAAGAGACCCAGTACTTC. Amino acid sequence: CASSYRRNAKETQYF.

The V and J genes are TRBV12-3 or TRBV12-4 and TRBJ1-6; D might be TRBD1 (5 bases). Deletions cut 2 bases from V and 6 bases from J, with 11 bases between. This CDR3 contains 15 residues. The CDR3 sequence is CASSLRQSFNSPLHF. The CDR3, as DNA: TGTGCCAGCAGTTTACGACAGAGCTTTAATTCACCCCTCCACTTT.

This clonotype was seen only a few times. V gene TRBV20-1 combines with J gene TRBJ2-5; D gene unclear. The CDR3 extends over 13 amino acids. V lost 3 bases and J lost 0, with 8 bases in between. Per germline, CDR1 DFQATT and CDR2 SNEGSKA (reference sequence). CDR3 nucleotide sequence: TGCAGTGCTAGTTCACCGGACCAAGAGACCCAGTACTTC. This gives the protein CSASSPDQETQYF.

This clonotype turned up a few times. The chain carries TRBV12-3 or TRBV12-4 and TRBJ2-1; 9 nucleotides agree with TRBD1. This CDR3 has 17 residues. V dropped 6 bases and J dropped 1; count of bases not matched to a gene: 10. The CDR3 sequence: CASSRGQGSGSYNEQFF. CDR3 coding DNA: TGTGCCAGCAGCCGGGGACAGGGATCCGGATCCTACAATGAGCAGTTCTTC.

This clonotype showed up many times. The J gene is TRBJ2-3, the V gene TRBV12-3 or TRBV12-4, with a weak D call TRBD1 (6 bases). The CDR3 has 15 residues. Trimming removed 6 bases at V and 0 bases at J, with 13 bases between. CDR3 DNA sequence: TGTGCCAGCAGCTACAGGGCTGGGAGCACAGATACGCAGTATTTT. This codes for CASSYRAGSTDTQYF.

This clonotype occurred many times. This chain joins TRBV7-9 and TRBJ1-6, with 7 nucleotides matching TRBD1. Trimming at V came to 6 bases and at J to 16 bases, leaving 15 bases not matched to a gene. Germline V gene data show CDR1 as SEHNR and CDR2 as FQNEAQ (reference sequence). The CDR3 covers 14 residues. The CDR3 is CASSVLTGTSALHF. The CDR3 DNA is TGTGCCAGCAGTGTCTTGACAGGGACAAGTGCTCTCCACTTT. Combining the CDR3 with reference TRBV7-9 and TRBJ1-6 gives the whole variable domain DTGVSQNPRHKITKRGQNVTFRCDPISEHNRLYWYRQTLGQGPEFLTYFQNEAQLEKSRLLSDRFSAERPKGSFSTLEIQRTEQGDSAMYLCASSVLTGTSALHFGNGTRLTVT.

This clonotype has ten or more counts. This chain uses TRBV20-1 with TRBJ2-7; D may be TRBD1 or TRBD2 (5 bases each). The CDR3 sequence is 14 residues long. Looked up from germline, CDR1 is DFQATT and CDR2 is SNEGSKA (reference sequence). Trimming pared 3 bases from V and 1 base from J, leaving 13 bases between. CDR3 residues: CSARRGPGSYEQYF. In DNA, the CDR3 is TGCAGTGCTAGGCGAGGGCCAGGGTCCTACGAGCAGTACTTC.

The rearrangement uses TRBV7-6 and TRBJ2-5; TRBD1 matches 11 bases. CDR1 is SGHVS, CDR2 FNYEAQ, per germline. CDR3 length: 15 amino acids. The ends lost 0 bases at V and 10 bases at J; junction bases unmatched: 7. CDR3: CASSLARTGGGGQYF. The CDR3 DNA sequence: TGTGCCAGCAGCTTAGCCAGGACAGGGGGCGGTGGCCAGTACTTC.

This clonotype occurred a few times. The chain carries TRBV12-3 or TRBV12-4 and TRBJ2-3; 8 nucleotides align to TRBD2. The J segment lost 1 base and the V segment lost 8 bases, leaving 5 bases of the junction unmatched. The CDR3 covers 14 residues. This CDR3 is CASDLSGGTDTQYF. Written as DNA, the CDR3 is TGTGCCAGCGACCTTAGCGGGGGCACAGATACGCAGTATTTT.

The sample holds a few counts of this clonotype. This chain uses TRBV12-3 or TRBV12-4 with TRBJ2-5, with 7 bases matching TRBD1. V shed 8 bases and J 1 base; nucleotides not matched to a gene: 1. The CDR3 has 12 residues. The CDR3 bases are TGTGCCAGCCGGGACAGCCAAGAGACCCAGTACTTC. This codes for CASRDSQETQYF.

The chain links TRBV5-5 to TRBJ1-2, with D perhaps TRBD1 (5 bases). The germline V and J ends were trimmed by 6 bases and 7 bases, with 22 bases remaining between them. Germline-derived CDR1 and CDR2 are SGHKS and YYEKEE (reference sequence). CDR3 length: 15 residues. CDR3 in amino acids: CASTSGPLGLSGYTF. The CDR3 coding sequence is TGTGCCAGCACCTCGGGCCCCTTGGGACTATCTGGCTACACCTTC.

The rearrangement links TRBV20-1 to TRBJ2-1; perhaps TRBD2 as D (5 bases). The CDR3 is made up of 16 amino acids. CDR1 is DFQATT, CDR2 SNEGSKA, per germline (reference sequence). V gave up 1 base and J gave up 0 bases, with 13 bases separating them. DNA of the CDR3: TGCAGTGCTAGAGGGTGGGAGTGGGGCTCCTACAATGAGCAGTTCTTC. Translation gives CSARGWEWGSYNEQFF.

This clonotype was observed a handful of times. The genes are TRBV20-1 and TRBJ2-7; 7 positions match TRBD1. This CDR3 has 13 residues. In germline, CDR1 is DFQATT, CDR2 SNEGSKA (reference sequence). Trimming removed 7 bases from V and 4 bases from J; junction bases left unmatched: 10. CDR3 sequence (DNA): TGCAGTGGCGCCGGGACAGAGATATACGAGCAGTACTTC. This translates into CSGAGTEIYEQYF.

This clonotype was observed a handful of times. The V gene is TRBV12-3 or TRBV12-4, the J gene TRBJ2-1; TRBD1 matches at 9 bases. The CDR3 runs 15 residues. With V trimmed by 9 bases and J by 8 bases, 14 bases remained unmatched. The CDR3 reads CASLQPGQGLDEQFF. The CDR3, as DNA: TGTGCCAGTCTCCAGCCGGGACAGGGTCTTGATGAGCAGTTCTTC.

The chain has TRBV5-5 and TRBJ2-7, with D perhaps assigned TRBD1 or TRBD2 (5 bases each). Germline CDR1 reads SGHKS; CDR2 reads YYEKEE (reference sequence). Deletions cut 3 bases from V and 2 bases from J, with 18 bases between. The CDR3 sequence is 16 residues long. The CDR3 nucleotides are TGTGCCAGCAGCTCCTACCCTAGGGGAGCGCCCTACGAGCAGTACTTC. This translates into CASSSYPRGAPYEQYF.

V is TRBV30 and J is TRBJ2-5; D gene ambiguous. In germline, CDR1 is GTSNPN, CDR2 SVGIG (reference sequence). Trimming removed 2 bases at V and 6 bases at J, with 10 bases between. This CDR3 contains 12 residues. CDR3 sequence: CAWSTLSQTQYF. CDR3 nucleotides: TGTGCCTGGAGTACCCTATCTCAGACCCAGTACTTC.

In this sample, this clonotype turned up many times. The V call is TRBV12-3 or TRBV12-4, the J call TRBJ1-1; TRBD1 might be the D (5 bases). Trimming pared 2 bases from V and 10 bases from J, leaving 20 bases between. The CDR3 loop spans 15 amino acids. This chain's CDR3 is CASSLLGSGRQGAFF. DNA of the CDR3: TGTGCCAGCAGTTTACTAGGGTCAGGCCGCCAGGGAGCTTTCTTT.

This chain links TRBV29-1 with TRBJ2-3; D is perhaps TRBD1 or TRBD2 (5 bases each). V lost 2 bases to trimming and J lost 1 base, with 7 bases between them. The germline V gene encodes CDR1 SQVTM and CDR2 ANQGSEA. The CDR3 consists of 13 residues. The CDR3 DNA follows: TGCAGCGTTGAACAGGGAGGCACAGATACGCAGTATTTT. It encodes CSVEQGGTDTQYF.

The rearrangement joins TRBV12-3 or TRBV12-4 to TRBJ2-4; 12 bases align to TRBD2. V lost 5 bases, J lost 4 bases, and 9 bases stayed unmatched. This CDR3 spans 17 amino acids. The CDR3 here is CASSPKLAGGGKNIQYF. Here the CDR3 DNA reads TGTGCCAGCAGTCCAAAACTAGCGGGAGGAGGAAAAAACATTCAGTACTTC.